Listed below are T cell receptor beta chains from one sample, sequenced in a study of blood T cell repertoires in COVID-19. The table came from immunoSEQ multiplex PCR; TCRdb's copy has only in-frame clones and leaves some out. The top ten hold approximately 1.8% of the sample, which has about 360,000 clones, more than 75% seen once. The source material was PBMCs or T cells enriched from blood (not recorded which). Receptors originate from a man between 35 and 55 years old in a cohort exposed to, infected with or recovered from COVID-19 (not recorded which). Both conserved end residues are part of each CDR3. A D gene is named only where the DNA matches it firmly. A row's size may be missing; if present it is once, few, many or a size class.

TRBD1,TRBV19,.,TRBJ1-5,CASSPRTGDRIGTGNQPQHF,TGTGCCAGTAGTCCCCGGACAGGGGACAGGATTGGTACGGGCAATCAGCCCCAGCATTTT
TRBD1,TRBV19,once,TRBJ2-5,CASSLGTGAAEETQYF,TGTGCCAGTAGCCTTGGGACAGGGGCCGCGGAAGAGACCCAGTACTTC
TRBD1,TRBV5-1,.,TRBJ2-1,CASSSRRGKGSENFEQFF,TGCGCCAGCAGCTCCCGCAGGGGGAAGGGTAGCGAGAACTTCGAGCAGTTCTTC
.,TRBV3-1/TRBV3-2,.,TRBJ1-3,CASSQTAGFGNTIYF,TGTGCCAGCAGCCAAACAGCGGGGTTTGGAAACACCATATATTTT
TRBD1,TRBV5-5,.,TRBJ1-5,CASRLTGTGNQPQHF,TGTGCCAGCAGACTTACCGGGACAGGTAATCAGCCCCAGCATTTT
TRBD2,TRBV7-6,.,TRBJ2-3,CASSLSPAGTITSTDTQYF,TGTGCCAGCAGCTTAAGTCCAGCGGGAACGATTACTAGCACAGATACGCAGTATTTT
TRBD1,TRBV30,.,TRBJ1-5,CAWSVRGQGNQPQHF,TGTGCCTGGAGTGTACGGGGACAGGGGAATCAGCCCCAGCATTTT
TRBD1,TRBV4-1,.,TRBJ1-3,CASSHGGRQGLPNTIYF,TGCGCCAGCAGCCACGGTGGAAGACAGGGCTTGCCAAACACCATATATTTT
.,TRBV19,.,TRBJ2-2,CATTRSGRSNTGELFF,TGTGCCACTACTAGGTCGGGGAGGTCGAACACCGGGGAGCTGTTTTTT
.,TRBV5-1,.,TRBJ2-5,CASSLALEETQYF,TGCGCCAGCAGCTTGGCCCTCGAGGAGACCCAGTACTTC
TRBD1,TRBV5-5,.,TRBJ2-6,CASSLSGGTGANVLTF,TGTGCCAGCAGCCTATCAGGGGGCACTGGGGCCAACGTCCTGACTTTC
TRBD2,TRBV7-8,.,TRBJ2-7,CASSPTSGFYEQYF,TGTGCCAGCAGCCCGACTAGCGGCTTTTACGAGCAGTACTTC
TRBD1,TRBV7-6,.,TRBJ2-7,CASSLGGGTGGSYEQYF,TGTGCCAGCAGCTTAGGCGGGGGGACAGGGGGCTCCTACGAGCAGTACTTC
TRBD2,TRBV4-2,.,TRBJ2-5,CASSHRTSGKETQYF,TGTGCCAGCAGCCATAGGACTAGCGGAAAAGAGACCCAGTACTTC
.,TRBV6-5,.,TRBJ1-1,CASSYDTSMNTEAFF,TGTGCCAGCAGTTATGACACCTCCATGAACACTGAAGCTTTCTTT
.,TRBV11-2,few,TRBJ1-1,CASSPLGQGYTEAFF,TGTGCCAGTAGCCCCCTAGGGCAGGGTTACACTGAAGCTTTCTTT
.,TRBV27,.,TRBJ2-1,CASSLGGRWGDEQFF,TGTGCCAGCAGTTTAGGAGGTCGCTGGGGAGATGAGCAGTTCTTC
TRBD2,TRBV28,.,TRBJ2-7,CASTSPGLAYYEQYF,TGTGCCAGCACATCCCCGGGACTAGCGTACTACGAGCAGTACTTC
TRBD1,TRBV5-1,.,TRBJ2-7,CASSLSTGGHEQYF,TGCGCCAGCAGCTTGTCCACAGGGGGCCACGAGCAGTACTTC
.,TRBV15,.,TRBJ1-3,CATSRGTETSGNTIYF,TGTGCCACCAGCAGAGGAACAGAGACCTCTGGAAACACCATATATTTT
TRBD2,TRBV5-4,.,TRBJ2-3,CASSPKLAGDTDTQYF,TGTGCCAGCAGCCCAAAACTGGCGGGAGATACAGATACGCAGTATTTT
TRBD2,TRBV2,.,TRBJ2-7,CASSDDSGSSDEQYF,TGTGCCAGCAGTGACGATAGCGGGAGCTCTGACGAGCAGTACTTC
.,TRBV28,few,TRBJ1-1,CASSMTDTEAFF,TGTGCCAGCAGCATGACAGACACTGAAGCTTTCTTT
TRBD1,TRBV15,.,TRBJ1-5,CATSRDDRGGFWPQHF,TGTGCCACCAGCAGGGACGACAGGGGTGGATTTTGGCCCCAGCATTTT
.,TRBV5-5,.,TRBJ1-2,CASSLGDSYGYTF,TGTGCCAGCAGCTTGGGAGACAGCTATGGCTACACCTTC
TRBD1,TRBV27,.,TRBJ1-5,CASSSNTQGSVQPQHF,TGTGCCAGCAGTTCAAACACACAGGGGAGTGTTCAGCCCCAGCATTTT
.,TRBV7-3,.,TRBJ1-2,CASSPQGGDYGYTF,TGTGCCAGCAGCCCTCAAGGAGGCGACTATGGCTACACCTTC
TRBD1,TRBV18,once,TRBJ2-7,CASSPEGQTYEQYF,TGTGCCAGCTCACCAGAGGGACAGACCTACGAGCAGTACTTC
TRBD1,TRBV28,once,TRBJ1-3,CASSLTLGQGAGNTIYF,TGTGCCAGCAGCCTAACCCTGGGACAGGGGGCTGGAAACACCATATATTTT
TRBD1,TRBV18,once,TRBJ1-2,CASSPSDRSDHGYTF,TGTGCCAGCTCACCTTCGGACAGGTCGGATCATGGCTACACCTTC
.,TRBV5-1,once,TRBJ2-1,CASSLSFGLTHRKTDNEQFF,TGCGCCAGCAGCTTGAGTTTTGGACTCACCCACCGGAAGACCGACAATGAGCAGTTCTTC
.,TRBV11-2,once,TRBJ2-6,CASSGEVSGANVLTF,TGTGCCAGCAGCGGGGAGGTTTCAGGGGCCAACGTCCTGACTTTC
TRBD2,TRBV19,once,TRBJ2-3,CASSIEGLVTQYF,TGTGCCAGTAGTATAGAGGGACTAGTTACGCAGTATTTT
.,TRBV30,few,TRBJ1-5,CAWRIGTGQPQHF,TGTGCCTGGAGAATAGGTACAGGACAGCCCCAGCATTTT
TRBD1,TRBV7-2,.,TRBJ2-1,CASSLERTGVDEQFF,TGTGCCAGCAGCTTAGAAAGGACAGGGGTGGACGAGCAGTTCTTC
.,TRBV29-1,few,TRBJ2-7,CSVEERRGVASYEQYF,TGCAGCGTTGAAGAACGGCGAGGAGTAGCGTCTTACGAGCAGTACTTC